These T cell receptor beta chains were read from a single sample in a study of human T cells and chemical hapten exposure. A single record per CDR3 protein comes from TCRdb applying MiXCR to the RACE reads. This table has 70,000 or so distinct CDR3 sequences, around 10% appearing once. Source: whole blood, taken in connection with sensitization to the hapten diphenylcyclopropenone (DPC). The receptors come from a woman in her forties or fifties with alopecia areata. Some clones in this sample may be carry-over from other donors' samples. Each CDR3 is given with its conserved first and last residue.

v_gene	j_gene	CDR3aa
TRBV29-1	TRBJ1-1	CSPSGPLGVNF
TRBV28	TRBJ2-7	CASRLGGGNEQYF
TRBV11-2	TRBJ2-1	CASSLLDSRYNEQFF
TRBV13	TRBJ2-1	CASSGLGGRAVVDEQFF
TRBV11-2	TRBJ1-1	CASSLLIGQGVDTEAFF
TRBV4-2	TRBJ1-3	CASSQDKSSFSGNTIYF
TRBV6-5	TRBJ1-6	CASRDRDNSPLHF
TRBV7-8	TRBJ2-5	CASSFALTSQETQYF
TRBV10-3	TRBJ1-1	CAISDTGTRTPNTEAFF
TRBV6-2/TRBV6-3	TRBJ2-5	CASSIAGGVETQYF
TRBV20-1	TRBJ2-3	CSASVLAKGDTQYF
TRBV12-3/TRBV12-4	TRBJ2-3	CASTTGAYTDTQYF